This passage covers 23 T cell receptor beta chains from one sample sequenced in a study of shared clonotypes between healthy human individuals. Some clones are missing from TCRdb's copy, which holds only in-frame ones; the method was immunoSEQ multiplex PCR. The top ten clones hold about 0.39% of a sample with a few million clones, 93% of them seen once. The sample was naive CD4+ T cells from PBMCs. Documented subset: CD45RA+ positively selected. All receptors derive from a man between 18 and 29 years old in good health. Some clones in this sample may be carry-over from other donors' samples.

The V and J genes are TRBV28 and TRBJ2-7; TRBD1 matches 10 bases. Germline CDR1 is MDHEN and CDR2 is SYDVKM. Germline trimming cut 5 bases from V and 3 bases from J; bases unmatched to any gene: 7. This CDR3 comprises 15 residues. The CDR3 spells CASSPSTGGFYEQYF. In DNA, the CDR3 is TGTGCCAGCAGTCCGTCGACAGGGGGCTTCTACGAGCAGTACTTC.

The V call is TRBV6-6, the J call TRBJ1-1; D not resolved. This CDR3 comprises 12 residues. V was cut by 2 bases and J by 3 bases, with 4 bases left in between. Looked up from germline, CDR1 is MNHNY and CDR2 is SVGAGI (reference sequence). Here the CDR3 reads CASSYQDTEAFF. CDR3 nucleotide sequence: TGTGCCAGCAGTTACCAAGACACTGAAGCTTTCTTT.

In regard to this clone: The sample has other DNA sequences that encode this CDR3 too. The V and J genes are TRBV7-8 and TRBJ1-2; 7 bases are shared with TRBD1. The germline CDR1 and CDR2 sequences are SGHVS and FQNEAQ. J lost 5 bases, V lost 5 bases, and 8 bases had no gene match. This CDR3 spans 14 amino acids. CDR3 in amino acids: CASSPDRVGYGYTF. The CDR3 nucleotides read TGTGCCAGCAGCCCCGACAGGGTGGGGTATGGCTACACCTTC.

The chain is built from TRBV18 and TRBJ1-2; 7 nucleotides match TRBD1. The CDR3 contains 14 residues. V was pared by 2 bases and J by 8 bases, with 8 bases of the junction left unmatched. Germline V CDR1 and CDR2: KGHSH, LQKENI. CDR3: CASSPAGGEGGYTF. The CDR3 bases are TGTGCCAGCTCACCAGCAGGGGGTGAAGGGGGCTACACCTTC.

The chain has TRBV19 and TRBJ1-5; D is unclear. CDR1 and CDR2 (germline): LNHDA, SQIVND (reference sequence). V lost 0 bases and J lost 9, with 9 bases in between. CDR3 length: 13 amino acids. CDR3 DNA sequence: TGTGCCAGTAGTATAGATCTAAGGTCGCCCCAGCATTTT. It translates to CASSIDLRSPQHF.

The chain carries TRBV6-5 and TRBJ2-3; D unclear. V gave up 6 bases and J gave up 3 bases, with 10 bases separating them. CDR3 size: 13 residues. Per germline, CDR1 MNHEY and CDR2 SVGAGI. The CDR3 coding sequence is TGTGCCAGCAGAGTGCTTGGGACAGATACGCAGTATTTT. It encodes CASRVLGTDTQYF.

This chain connects TRBV27 to TRBJ1-2; D not certain. The germline V gene encodes CDR1 MNHEY and CDR2 SMNVEV (reference sequence). The ends were cut back, 6 bases at V and 1 base at J, with 9 bases in the middle. The CDR3 is 13 amino acids. Written as DNA, the CDR3 is TGTGCCAGCAGAACCCGACTTAACTATGGCTACACCTTC. Amino acid sequence: CASRTRLNYGYTF.

The chain joins TRBV27 to TRBJ2-5, with a possible D match to TRBD1 (6 bases). CDR1 and CDR2 (germline): MNHEY, SMNVEV (reference sequence). This CDR3 spans 14 amino acids. The V gene lost 6 bases and the J gene lost 3 bases, with 14 bases spanning the gap. The CDR3 DNA sequence: TGTGCCAGCAGGACAATTCGGACAGAAGAGACCCAGTACTTC. Amino acid sequence: CASRTIRTEETQYF.

This clone appeared a few times. The chain combines TRBV28 with TRBJ1-2, with D tentatively TRBD1 (5 bases). V lost 6 bases, J lost 1 base, and 12 bases lay in between. The germline V gene has CDR1 MDHEN and CDR2 SYDVKM. This CDR3 comprises 14 residues. CDR3 amino acids: CASREGRHNYGYTF. CDR3 coding DNA: TGTGCCAGCAGGGAGGGACGGCATAACTATGGCTACACCTTC.

The rearrangement uses TRBV6-5 and TRBJ1-5; D gene ambiguous. This CDR3 is 14 amino acids long. The V end lost 0 bases, the J end lost 9 bases, and 12 bases lay between the germline ends. The germline V gene has CDR1 MNHEY and CDR2 SVGAGI. CDR3 in DNA: TGTGCCAGCAGTTACTCGGTGGGCGGCCGGCCCCAGCATTTT. It specifies CASSYSVGGRPQHF.

V gene TRBV6-4 combines with J gene TRBJ1-2; D may be TRBD1 (6 bases). The CDR3 runs to 15 residues. CDR1 and CDR2 (germline): MRHNA, SNTAGT. V shed 3 bases and J shed 4 bases, with 15 bases lying between them. The CDR3 reads CASSEAGGRAYGYTF. The CDR3 region has the DNA TGTGCCAGCAGTGAGGCCGGGGGCAGGGCCTATGGCTACACCTTC.

This sequence joins TRBV2 and TRBJ1-4, with TRBD1 as a possible D gene (6 bases). The CDR3 contains 15 residues. With 5 bases removed from V and 1 base from J, the gap between germline ends came to 11 bases. The germline gives CDR1 SNHLY, CDR2 FYNNEI. This chain's CDR3 is CASSLLDRTNEKLFF. The DNA for the CDR3 is TGTGCCAGCAGTTTACTGGACAGAACTAATGAAAAACTGTTTTTT. Variable domain in full (rest from reference TRBV2 and TRBJ1-4): EPEVTQTPSHQVTQMGQEVILRCVPISNHLYFYWYRQILGQKVEFLVSFYNNEISEKSEIFDDQFSVERPDGSNFTLKIRSTKLEDSAMYFCASSLLDRTNEKLFFGSGTQLSVL.

This clone was seen more than once but under ten times. V is TRBV2 and J is TRBJ1-1; D not resolved. This CDR3 region has 13 residues. Trimming removed 5 bases from V and 4 bases from J, with 11 bases in between. Germline CDR1 is SNHLY and CDR2 is FYNNEI. CDR3 in amino acids: CASSPAASTEAFF. The CDR3 nucleotides are TGTGCCAGCAGTCCCGCGGCCAGCACTGAAGCTTTCTTT.

This chain uses TRBV9 with TRBJ2-5; 9 bases line up with TRBD1. J lost 3 bases, V lost 1 base, and 7 bases had no gene match. Germline V gene data show CDR1 as SGDLS and CDR2 as YYNGEE. The CDR3 is 16 amino acids. The CDR3 region has the DNA TGTGCCAGCAGCGTATTATCGGGACAGGGAGAAGAGACCCAGTACTTC. It encodes CASSVLSGQGEETQYF.

V and J are TRBV10-3 and TRBJ2-1, with D tentatively TRBD2 (5 bases). This CDR3 has 11 residues. The V end was cut by 5 bases, the J end by 6 bases, with 5 bases between. Germline CDR1 and CDR2: ENHRY and SYGVKD. This CDR3 is CAISRGNEQFF. In DNA, the CDR3 is TGTGCCATCAGTCGGGGCAATGAGCAGTTCTTC.

CDR3: CASSPQGENTEAFF. CDR3 nucleotides: TGTGCCAGCAGCCCGCAGGGTGAGAACACTGAAGCTTTCTTT. The chain has TRBV21-1 and TRBJ1-1; TRBD1, the table's D call, was not compared with the DNA. TRBV21-1 is a recognized pseudogene. The CDR3 is 14 residues long.

The rearrangement links TRBV20-1 to TRBJ2-7; TRBD2 might be the D (6 bases). Germline V CDR1 and CDR2: DFQATT, SNEGSKA (reference sequence). The length of the CDR3 is 11 residues. V lost 5 bases to trimming and J lost 5 bases, with 10 bases between them. CDR3 coding DNA: TGCAGTGCTGCCCCGGGAGACGAGCAGTACTTC. Residues: CSAAPGDEQYF.

The chain carries TRBV7-2 and TRBJ2-2, with D uncertain. The CDR3 covers 15 residues. The V end lost 1 base, the J end lost 1 base, and 7 bases lay between the germline ends. Germline loops: CDR1 SGHTA, CDR2 FQGNSA. This CDR3 reads CASSLVSLNTGELFF. CDR3 nucleotide sequence: TGTGCCAGCAGCTTAGTTTCCCTGAACACCGGGGAGCTGTTTTTT.

This clone was seen once. V and J are TRBV30 and TRBJ2-2; a weak D match, TRBD1 (6 bases). CDR1 and CDR2 from the germline V gene are GTSNPN and SVGIG (reference sequence). V gave up 2 bases and J gave up 6 bases, with 10 bases separating them. CDR3 size: 13 residues. The CDR3, as DNA: TGTGCCTGGAGTATAGGGACACCCGGGGAGCTGTTTTTT. Translating gives CAWSIGTPGELFF.

The chain joins TRBV18 to TRBJ2-7; D is uncertain. With 4 bases removed from V and 2 bases from J, the gap between germline ends came to 12 bases. Germline values: CDR1 KGHSH, CDR2 LQKENI. The CDR3 is 14 amino acids. The CDR3 region is CASSRDLGTYEQYF. The DNA for the CDR3 is TGTGCCAGCTCACGGGATCTAGGCACCTACGAGCAGTACTTC.

V is TRBV9 and J is TRBJ1-4, with D tentatively TRBD1 (6 bases). Germline CDR1 reads SGDLS; CDR2 reads YYNGEE. The CDR3 contains 12 residues. V lost 4 bases to trimming and J lost 10 bases, with 11 bases between them. Here the CDR3 DNA reads TGTGCCAGCAGCTCCCAAGGGGGAAAACTGTTTTTT. As protein: CASSSQGGKLFF.

The chain couples TRBV6-5 to TRBJ2-2; 10 bases fit TRBD2. Looked up from germline, CDR1 is MNHEY and CDR2 is SVGAGI. V lost 2 bases, J lost 6 bases, and 3 bases stayed unmatched. This CDR3 region has 15 residues. This CDR3 is CASSYDLAGAGELFF. The CDR3 bases are TGTGCCAGCAGTTACGACCTAGCGGGAGCCGGGGAGCTGTTTTTT.

This chain uses TRBV9 with TRBJ2-3; 7 positions agree with TRBD1. The trim removed 4 bases at V and 1 base at J, leaving 9 bases unmatched. This CDR3 region has 16 residues. Germline loops: CDR1 SGDLS, CDR2 YYNGEE. CDR3 bases: TGTGCCAGCAGCAAAGGGGGCGGACCACGCACAGATACGCAGTATTTT. Encoded protein: CASSKGGGPRTDTQYF. The whole variable domain, filled in from reference TRBV9 and TRBJ2-3, reads DSGVTQTPKHLITATGQRVTLRCSPRSGDLSVYWYQQSLDQGLQFLIQYYNGEERAKGNILERFSAQQFPDLHSELNLSSLELGDSALYFCASSKGGGPRTDTQYFGPGTRLTVL.